The entry below describes one T cell receptor beta chain. Losses at the gene ends were 3 bases for V and 5 bases for J; bases not matched to a gene: 5. The germline V gene has CDR1 SNHLY and CDR2 FYNNEI. The CDR3 has 14 amino acids. The repertoire was sequenced with immunoSEQ multiplex PCR; TCRdb's copy has only in-frame clones and lacks some. The table lists approximately 250,000 clones, roughly 86% of them singletons. This entry comes from a study of blood T cell repertoires in COVID-19. The sample was peripheral blood. The chain links TRBV2 to TRBJ2-5; 8 bases map to TRBD2. This TCR was recovered from a woman aged 60-75 years who had recovered from COVID-19. The CDR3 here is CASSDQRGTETQYF. CDR3 in DNA: TGTGCCAGCAGTGACCAGCGGGGGACGGAGACCCAGTACTTC.